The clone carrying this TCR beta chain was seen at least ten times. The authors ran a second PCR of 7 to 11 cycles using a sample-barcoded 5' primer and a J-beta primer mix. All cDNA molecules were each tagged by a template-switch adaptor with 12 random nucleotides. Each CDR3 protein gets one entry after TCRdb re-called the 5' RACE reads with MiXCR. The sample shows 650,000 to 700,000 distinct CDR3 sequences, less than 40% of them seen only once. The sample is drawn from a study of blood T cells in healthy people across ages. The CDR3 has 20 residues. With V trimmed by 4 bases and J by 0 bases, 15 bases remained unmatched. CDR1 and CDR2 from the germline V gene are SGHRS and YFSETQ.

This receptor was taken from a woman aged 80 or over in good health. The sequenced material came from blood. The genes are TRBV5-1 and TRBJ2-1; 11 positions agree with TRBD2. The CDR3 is CASSPRTSGGATSSYNEQFF. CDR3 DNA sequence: TGCGCCAGCAGCCCGAGAACTAGCGGGGGAGCCACAAGCTCCTACAATGAGCAGTTCTTC.